This paragraph covers one TCR beta chain sequence. The data were taken from a study of blood T cell repertoires in COVID-19. Assay: immunoSEQ multiplex PCR; the TCRdb copy retains only in-frame clones and omits some. Counted here are more than 200,000 clones, 86% occurring once; the ten biggest clones make up about 2.1%. V lost 8 bases, J lost 7 bases, and 8 bases stayed unmatched. CDR3 length: 14 amino acids. CDR1 is GTSNPN and CDR2 is SVGIG in the germline V gene (reference sequence). The receptor was derived from a young man with active or convalescent COVID-19. Sequencing was carried out using peripheral blood. This chain joins TRBV30 and TRBJ2-1, with TRBD2 identical over 13 bases. This CDR3 is CASTSGGVRNEQFF. Here the CDR3 DNA reads TGTGCCAGTACTAGCGGGGGGGTTAGAAATGAGCAGTTCTTC.